This T cell receptor (beta chain) is drawn from a study of CD8 T cell repertoires and HIV-1 epitope variants. Study-wide context: Tested: three Gag epitope families, Nef HW9 and YT9. The baseline condition was 1M T cells left uncultured.

Using immunoSEQ multiplex PCR, the repertoire was profiled, and TCRdb retains in-frame clones only, with some absent. The table has 2,000 to 2,500 clones, approximately 72% seen once. In the case of this clone: The antigen remains unidentified.

The origin of this receptor is a male donor with HIV. The sequenced sample consisted of cultured CD8+ T cells derived from PBMCs.

CDR3 protein: CSVEEGGAPDVEQFF. The CDR3 DNA sequence: TGCAGCGTTGAAGAAGGGGGGGCCCCCGACGTAGAGCAGTTCTTC. This chain links TRBV29-1 with TRBJ2-1; D perhaps matches TRBD2 (7 bases). Trimming left V 0 bases short and J 10 bases short, with 19 bases between. CDR1 is SQVTM, CDR2 ANQGSEA, per germline. CDR3 size: 15 residues.